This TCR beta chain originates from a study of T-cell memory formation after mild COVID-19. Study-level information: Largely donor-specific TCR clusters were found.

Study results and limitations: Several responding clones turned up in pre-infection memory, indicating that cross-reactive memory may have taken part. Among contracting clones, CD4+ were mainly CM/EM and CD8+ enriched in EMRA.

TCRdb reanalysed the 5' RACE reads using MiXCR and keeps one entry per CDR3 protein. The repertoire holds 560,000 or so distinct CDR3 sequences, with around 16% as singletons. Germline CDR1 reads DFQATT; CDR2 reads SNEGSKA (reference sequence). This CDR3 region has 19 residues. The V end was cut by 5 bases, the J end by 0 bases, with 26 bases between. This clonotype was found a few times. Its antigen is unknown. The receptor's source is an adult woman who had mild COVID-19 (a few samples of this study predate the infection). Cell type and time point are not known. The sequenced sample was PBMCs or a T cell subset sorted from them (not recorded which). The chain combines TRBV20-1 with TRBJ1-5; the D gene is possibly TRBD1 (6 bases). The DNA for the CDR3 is TGCAGTGCTTATGATGGACAGCCAGCCAAATTTTATAGCAATCAGCCCCAGCATTTT. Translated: CSAYDGQPAKFYSNQPQHF.